This T cell receptor beta chain was sequenced for a study of cytomegalovirus exposure and HLA in healthy donors. Whole-study results and caveats: CMV serostatus was the only recorded immune exposure for donors. An analysis done earlier found most TCR beta V segments productive about 90% or about 30% of the time. The authors later found HLA-associated TCR beta chains more clonally expanded than equally common others.

This clone was counted only a few times. Its antigen is undetermined. Trimming stripped 0 bases from V and 3 bases from J, with 6 bases between. Germline V lookup: CDR1 SGDLS, CDR2 YYNGEE. CDR3 length equals 13 residues. Use of 60 Vbeta and 13 Jbeta primers characterized the PCR. Clones were sequenced by immunoSEQ multiplex PCR, and TCRdb holds only the in-frame ones, with some missing. This table holds 99,000 or so clones, 13% to 15% found once. This rearrangement joins TRBV9 to TRBJ2-5, with D uncertain. The clonotype originates from a female donor in good health and CMV-seronegative. The sample was PBMCs. CDR3 amino acids: CASSVAPEETQYF. CDR3 nucleotide sequence: TGTGCCAGCAGCGTAGCCCCCGAAGAGACCCAGTACTTC.